Below, one T cell receptor beta chain is given with its context. This specimen includes other DNA sequences encoding the same CDR3. This entry belongs to a study of OX40 agonist ivuxolimab in advanced cancers. Across the study: At 65% to 85% male, the cohort had a mean age of about 60 years, ranging from roughly 23 to 80.

The CDR3 runs to 13 residues. Germline values: CDR1 GTSNPN, CDR2 SVGIG (reference sequence). V was shortened by 4 bases and J by 0 bases, with 7 bases between the two germline ends. Assay used: immunoSEQ multiplex PCR; TCRdb lists only in-frame clones, some missing. Among about 86,000 clones, about 83% were seen once, and the ten largest hold approximately 1.5%. This receptor was obtained from an adult with an advanced solid tumor such as melanoma, head and neck, liver or kidney cancer. Sequenced here: CD4+ or CD8+ T cells sorted from blood, sampled in a trial of the OX40 agonist ivuxolimab. The J gene is TRBJ1-5, the V gene TRBV30; D is uncertain. Here the CDR3 DNA reads TGTGCCTGGAATCTAGATAGCAATCAGCCCCAGCATTTT. Translation: CAWNLDSNQPQHF.